Each of the 9 T cell receptor beta chains below was sequenced from the same sample in a study of CD8+CD57+ T cells in acquired aplastic anemia. Whoever was chosen for sequencing had shown CD8+CD57+ cell expansion by flow cytometry. Both TCR beta VDJ combination and CDR3 sequence profiling were carried out. Genomic DNA was the template for this profiling. One entry per CDR3 protein results from TCRdb running MiXCR on the reads. The sample lists hundreds of thousands of distinct CDR3 sequences, about a third occurring once. The sequencing sample was made of sorted CD4+, CD8+, or CD8+CD57+ T cells (not recorded which) from PBMCs. The receptors shown here come from a human donor with aplastic anemia.

In its sample, this clonotype was seen once. CDR3 region: CASSFDGRPGELFF. The CDR3 nucleotides read TGTGCCAGCAGTTTTGACGGACGGCCCGGGGAGCTGTTTTTT. This chain links TRBV25-1 with TRBJ2-2; no clear D gene. The CDR3 spans 14 residues. Trimming stripped 5 bases from V and 6 bases from J, with 13 bases between. Germline CDR1 is MGHDK and CDR2 is SYGVNS.

The V and J genes are TRBV20-1 and TRBJ1-1; D is ambiguous. Looked up from germline, CDR1 is DFQATT and CDR2 is SNEGSKA (reference sequence). CDR3 length equals 13 residues. V was pared by 1 base and J by 0 bases, with 6 bases between. CDR3 amino acids: CSARANLNTEAFF. In DNA form, the CDR3 reads TGCAGTGCTAGAGCGAACTTGAACACTGAAGCTTTCTTT.

Many counts were recorded for this clonotype. CDR3 sequence reads: CASSLTEDSPLHF. The CDR3 nucleotides read TGCGCCAGCAGCTTAACCGAGGATTCACCCCTCCACTTT. The J gene is TRBJ1-6, the V gene TRBV5-1, with D unclear. V was trimmed by 2 bases and J by 8 bases, leaving 8 bases between them. Germline values: CDR1 SGHRS, CDR2 YFSETQ. The CDR3 is made up of 13 amino acids.

This clonotype occurred a few times. This rearrangement joins TRBV15 to TRBJ2-7; D uncertain. Deletions cut 1 base from V and 4 bases from J, with 14 bases between. The germline CDR1 and CDR2 sequences are LNHNV and YYDKDF (reference sequence). The length of the CDR3 is 15 residues. DNA for the CDR3: TGTGCCACCAGCAGAGGGGAATCAGGTCGGTACGAGCAGTACTTC. Amino acid sequence: CATSRGESGRYEQYF.

A word on this clonotype: The conserved phenylalanine or tryptophan is not found at the CDR3 terminus, so this likely reflects a read error. The chain links TRBV20-1 to TRBJ2-7, with 8 bases aligning to TRBD2. This CDR3 spans 14 amino acids. The V gene end was trimmed by 3 bases and the J gene end by 4 bases; junction bases not matched to a gene: 8. Looked up from germline, CDR1 is DFQATT and CDR2 is SNEGSKA (reference sequence). Here the CDR3 reads CSASFSGMSYEQYL. CDR3 DNA: TGCAGTGCTAGTTTTAGCGGGATGAGTTACGAGCAGTACCTC.

This clonotype was seen more than once but under ten times. The V call is TRBV20-1, the J call TRBJ2-7; unclear D gene. V lost 7 bases to trimming and J lost 1 base, with 14 bases between them. The germline CDR1 and CDR2 sequences are DFQATT and SNEGSKA (reference sequence). CDR3 length equals 13 residues. In DNA, the CDR3 is TGCAGTGTTCCGAGGCCCGGATCCTACGAGCAGTACTTC. Translating it yields CSVPRPGSYEQYF.

This clonotype has a count of ten or more. V usage is TRBV20-1 and J usage is TRBJ2-7; D is ambiguous. Germline-derived CDR1 and CDR2 are DFQATT and SNEGSKA (reference sequence). The CDR3 spans 11 residues. V was trimmed by 8 bases and J by 5 bases, leaving 13 bases between them. This CDR3 is CSTKLSHEQYF. The CDR3 DNA reads as TGCAGTACCAAATTGAGCCACGAGCAGTACTTC.

This chain links TRBV2 with TRBJ1-5; D uncertain. V was pared by 2 bases and J by 5 bases, with 4 bases between. The CDR3 is 12 amino acids. The germline CDR1 and CDR2 sequences are SNHLY and FYNNEI. CDR3 bases: TGTGCCAGCAGTGAAAGTGATCAGCCCCAGCATTTT. It translates to CASSESDQPQHF.

A few counts support this clonotype. This chain links TRBV6-1 with TRBJ1-6, with D possibly matching TRBD1 (5 bases). V shed 6 bases and J shed 6 bases, with 12 bases lying between them. From germline, CDR1 is MNHNS and CDR2 SASEGT. The CDR3 is made up of 14 amino acids. The CDR3 is CASSTGNFNSPLHF. DNA for the CDR3: TGTGCCAGCAGCACAGGAAACTTTAATTCACCCCTCCACTTT.